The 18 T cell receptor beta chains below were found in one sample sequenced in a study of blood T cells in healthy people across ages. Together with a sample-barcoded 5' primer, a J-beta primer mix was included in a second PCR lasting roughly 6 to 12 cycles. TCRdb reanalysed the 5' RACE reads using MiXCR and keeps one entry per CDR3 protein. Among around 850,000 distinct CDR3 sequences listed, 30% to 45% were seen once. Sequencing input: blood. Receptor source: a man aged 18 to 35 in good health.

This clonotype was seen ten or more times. CDR3 coding DNA: TGCAGCGCTGAGAGAGACTACGAGCAGTACTTC. Residues: CSAERDYEQYF. The chain joins TRBV29-1 to TRBJ2-7; D gene ambiguous. Per the germline V gene, CDR1 is SQVTM and CDR2 is ANQGSEA. V lost 7 bases and J 3 bases, leaving 10 bases between the germline ends. CDR3 length: 11 residues.

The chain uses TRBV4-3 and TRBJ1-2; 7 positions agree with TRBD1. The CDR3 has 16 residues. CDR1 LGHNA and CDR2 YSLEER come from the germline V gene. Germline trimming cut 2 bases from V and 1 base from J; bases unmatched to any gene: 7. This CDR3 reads CASSQLGTAVNYGYTF. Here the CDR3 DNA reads TGCGCCAGCAGCCAATTAGGGACAGCCGTTAACTATGGCTACACCTTC.

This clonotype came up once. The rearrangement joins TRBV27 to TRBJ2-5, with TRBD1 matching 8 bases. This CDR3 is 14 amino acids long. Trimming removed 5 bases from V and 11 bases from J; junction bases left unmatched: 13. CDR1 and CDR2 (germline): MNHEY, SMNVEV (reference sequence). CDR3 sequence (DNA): TGTGCCAGCAGTAGGACAGGGCCCTTAAATGAGCAGTACTTC. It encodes CASSRTGPLNEQYF.

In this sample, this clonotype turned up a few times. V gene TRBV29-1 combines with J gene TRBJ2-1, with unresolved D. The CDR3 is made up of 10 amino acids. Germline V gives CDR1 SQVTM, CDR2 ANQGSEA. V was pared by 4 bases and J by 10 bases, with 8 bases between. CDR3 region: CSVGEQEQFF. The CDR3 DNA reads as TGCAGCGTTGGAGAACAGGAGCAGTTCTTC.

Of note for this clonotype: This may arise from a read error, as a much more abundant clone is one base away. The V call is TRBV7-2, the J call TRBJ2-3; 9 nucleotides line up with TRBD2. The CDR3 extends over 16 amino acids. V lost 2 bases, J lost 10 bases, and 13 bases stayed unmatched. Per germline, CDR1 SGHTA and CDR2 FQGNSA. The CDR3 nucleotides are TGTGCCAGCAGCTTACCCGGGACTAGCTATGGACCTGCGCAGTATTTT. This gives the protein CASSLPGTSYGPAQYF.

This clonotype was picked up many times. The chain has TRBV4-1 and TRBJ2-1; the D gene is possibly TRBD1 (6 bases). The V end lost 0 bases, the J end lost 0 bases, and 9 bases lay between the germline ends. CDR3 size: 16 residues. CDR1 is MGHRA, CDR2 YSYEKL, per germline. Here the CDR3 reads CASSQDSRGSYNEQFF. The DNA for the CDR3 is TGCGCCAGCAGCCAAGATTCCAGGGGCTCCTACAATGAGCAGTTCTTC.

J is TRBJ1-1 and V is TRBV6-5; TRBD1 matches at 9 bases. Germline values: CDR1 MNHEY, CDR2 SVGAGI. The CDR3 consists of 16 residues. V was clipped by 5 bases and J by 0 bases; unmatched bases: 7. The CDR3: CASSKPNRGLNTEAFF. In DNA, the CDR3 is TGTGCCAGCAGTAAACCCAACAGGGGGCTGAACACTGAAGCTTTCTTT.

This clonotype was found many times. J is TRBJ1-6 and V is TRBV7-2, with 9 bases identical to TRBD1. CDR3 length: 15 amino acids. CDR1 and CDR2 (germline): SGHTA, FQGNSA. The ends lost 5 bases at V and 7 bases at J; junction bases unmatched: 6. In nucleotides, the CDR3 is TGTGCCAGCAGCCCGGGACAGGGCGACAATTCACCCCTCCACTTT. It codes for CASSPGQGDNSPLHF.

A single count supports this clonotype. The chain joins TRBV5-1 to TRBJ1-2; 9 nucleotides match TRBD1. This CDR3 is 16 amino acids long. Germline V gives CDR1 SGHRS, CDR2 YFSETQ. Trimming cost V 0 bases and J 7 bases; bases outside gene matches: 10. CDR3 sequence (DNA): TGCGCCAGCAGCTTGGGATACTCTACAGGGGGCAGTGGCTACACCTTC. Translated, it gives CASSLGYSTGGSGYTF.

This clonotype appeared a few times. CDR3 nucleotides: TGTGCCAGCAGTTACGGTGCGGGCGGAGGAGAGACCCAGTACTTC. Translation gives CASSYGAGGGETQYF. The rearrangement links TRBV6-2 or TRBV6-3 to TRBJ2-5; the D gene is possibly TRBD2 (5 bases). Trimming took 2 bases from V and 4 from J, leaving 14 bases between them. CDR3 size: 15 residues. Germline CDR1 reads MNHEY; CDR2 reads SVGEGT.

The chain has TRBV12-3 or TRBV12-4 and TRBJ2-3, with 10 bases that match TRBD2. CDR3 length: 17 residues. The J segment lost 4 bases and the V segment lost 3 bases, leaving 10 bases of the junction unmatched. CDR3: CASSFSERGGLPDTQYF. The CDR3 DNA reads TGTGCCAGCAGTTTTTCTGAGCGGGGGGGCTTGCCAGATACGCAGTATTTT.

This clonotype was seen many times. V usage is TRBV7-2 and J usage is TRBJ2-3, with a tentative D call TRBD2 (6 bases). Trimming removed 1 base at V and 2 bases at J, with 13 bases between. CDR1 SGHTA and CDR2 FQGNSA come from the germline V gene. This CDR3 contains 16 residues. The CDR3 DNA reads TGTGCCAGCAGCTTAGGTAGCGGAGACCCCACAGATACGCAGTATTTT. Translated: CASSLGSGDPTDTQYF.

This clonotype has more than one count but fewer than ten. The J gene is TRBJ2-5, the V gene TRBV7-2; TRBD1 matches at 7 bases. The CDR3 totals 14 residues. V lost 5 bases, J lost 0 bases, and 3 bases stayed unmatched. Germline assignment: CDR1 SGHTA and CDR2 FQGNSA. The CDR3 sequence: CASSQGQNQETQYF. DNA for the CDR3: TGTGCCAGCAGCCAGGGACAGAACCAAGAGACCCAGTACTTC.

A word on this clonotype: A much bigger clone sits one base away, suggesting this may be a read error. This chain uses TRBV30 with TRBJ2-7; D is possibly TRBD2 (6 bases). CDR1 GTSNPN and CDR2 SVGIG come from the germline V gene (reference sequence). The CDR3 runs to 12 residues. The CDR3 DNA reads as TGTGCCGGGAGTGCGGGACGATACGAGCAGTACTTC. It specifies CAGSAGRYEQYF.

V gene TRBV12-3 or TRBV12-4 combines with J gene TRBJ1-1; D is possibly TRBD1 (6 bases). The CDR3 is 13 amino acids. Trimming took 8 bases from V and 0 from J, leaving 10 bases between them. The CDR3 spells CASGNRVNTEAFF. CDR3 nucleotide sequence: TGTGCCAGCGGTAACAGGGTGAACACTGAAGCTTTCTTT.

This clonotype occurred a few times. DNA of the CDR3: TGTGCCAGCAGCGTAACCGGGACTAGGTACCAAGAGACCCAGTACTTC. Encoded protein: CASSVTGTRYQETQYF. The chain uses TRBV11-2 and TRBJ2-5; 8 nucleotides align to TRBD2. Trimming removed 5 bases from V and 0 bases from J; junction bases left unmatched: 8. There are 16 residues in the CDR3. Germline CDR1 SGHAT, CDR2 FQNNGV.

Here the CDR3 reads CASSPPGQGIQEHNYGYTF. CDR3 DNA: TGTGCCAGCAGCCCACCAGGGCAGGGAATACAAGAACATAACTATGGCTACACCTTC. The chain has TRBV5-5 and TRBJ1-2; perhaps TRBD1 as D (5 bases). CDR3 length: 19 residues. The germline V and J ends were trimmed by 4 bases and 1 base, with 26 bases remaining between them. Looked up from germline, CDR1 is SGHKS and CDR2 is YYEKEE (reference sequence).

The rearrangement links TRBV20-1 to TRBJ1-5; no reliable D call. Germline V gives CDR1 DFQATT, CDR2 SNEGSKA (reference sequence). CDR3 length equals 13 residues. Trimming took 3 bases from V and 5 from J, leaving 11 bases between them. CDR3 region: CSARVLWDQPQHF. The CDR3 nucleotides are TGCAGTGCTAGGGTTCTTTGGGATCAGCCCCAGCATTTT.